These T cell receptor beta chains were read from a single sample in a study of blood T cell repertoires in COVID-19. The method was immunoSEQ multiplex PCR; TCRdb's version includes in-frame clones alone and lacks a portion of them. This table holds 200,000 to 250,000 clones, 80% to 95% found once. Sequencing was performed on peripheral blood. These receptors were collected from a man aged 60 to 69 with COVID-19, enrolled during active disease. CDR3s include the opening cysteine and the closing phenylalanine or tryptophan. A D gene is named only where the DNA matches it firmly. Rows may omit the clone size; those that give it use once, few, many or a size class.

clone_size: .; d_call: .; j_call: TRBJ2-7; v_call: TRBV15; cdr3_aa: CATSRGGGGPSYEQYF; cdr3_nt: TGTGCCACCAGCAGAGGGGGAGGGGGGCCCTCCTACGAGCAGTACTTC
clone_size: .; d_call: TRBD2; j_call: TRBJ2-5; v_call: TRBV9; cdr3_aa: CASSAPGLAVQETQYF; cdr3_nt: TGTGCCAGCAGCGCACCGGGACTAGCGGTTCAAGAGACCCAGTACTTC
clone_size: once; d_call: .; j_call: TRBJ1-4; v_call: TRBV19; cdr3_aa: CASSPREGLNEKLFF; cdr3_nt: TGTGCCAGTAGTCCGCGGGAGGGGCTTAATGAAAAACTGTTTTTT
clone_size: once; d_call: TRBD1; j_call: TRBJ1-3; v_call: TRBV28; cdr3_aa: CASSSGQGAQGNTIYF; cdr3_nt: TGTGCCAGCAGTTCTGGGCAGGGGGCGCAGGGAAACACCATATATTTT
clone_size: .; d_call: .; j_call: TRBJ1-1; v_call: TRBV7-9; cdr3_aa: CASSLYTEAFF; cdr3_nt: TGTGCCAGCAGCCTGTACACTGAAGCTTTCTTT
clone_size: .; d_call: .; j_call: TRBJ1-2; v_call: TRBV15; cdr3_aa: CATSRDLAGGDGYTF; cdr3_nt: TGTGCCACCAGCAGAGATTTGGCGGGGGGTGACGGCTACACCTTC
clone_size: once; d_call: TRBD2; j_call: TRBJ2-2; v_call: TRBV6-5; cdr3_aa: CAIRGGMNGELFF; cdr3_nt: TGTGCCATCCGCGGGGGAATGAACGGGGAGCTGTTTTTT
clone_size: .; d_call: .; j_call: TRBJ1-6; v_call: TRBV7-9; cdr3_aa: CASTDQGPNSPLHF; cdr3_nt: TGTGCCAGCACGGATCAGGGGCCTAATTCACCCCTCCACTTT
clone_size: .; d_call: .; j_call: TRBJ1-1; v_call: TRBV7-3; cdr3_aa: CASSPHREGEAFF; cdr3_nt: TGTGCCAGCAGCCCTCACAGGGAGGGTGAAGCTTTCTTT
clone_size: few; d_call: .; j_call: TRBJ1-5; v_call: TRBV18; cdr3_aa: CASSPQAGHPSNQPQHF; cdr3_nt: TGTGCCAGCTCACCACAGGCAGGCCATCCTAGCAATCAGCCCCAGCATTTT
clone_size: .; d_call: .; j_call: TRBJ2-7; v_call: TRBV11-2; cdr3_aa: CASSHQDEQYF; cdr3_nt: TGTGCCAGCAGCCATCAGGACGAGCAGTACTTC
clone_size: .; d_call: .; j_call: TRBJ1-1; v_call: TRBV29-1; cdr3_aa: CSVRHPNTEAFF; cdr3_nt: TGCAGCGTTCGACATCCGAACACTGAAGCTTTCTTT
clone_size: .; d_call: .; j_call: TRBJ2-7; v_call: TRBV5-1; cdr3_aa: CASSAGATTYEQYF; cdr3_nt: TGCGCCAGCAGTGCGGGGGCCACCACCTACGAGCAGTACTTC
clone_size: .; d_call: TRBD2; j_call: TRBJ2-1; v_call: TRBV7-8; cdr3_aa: CASSLSGRALNEQFF; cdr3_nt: TGTGCCAGCAGCCTAAGCGGGAGGGCTCTTAATGAGCAGTTCTTC
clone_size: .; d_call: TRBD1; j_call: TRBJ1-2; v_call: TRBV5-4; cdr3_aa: CASSLPGGGYGYTF; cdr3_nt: TGTGCCAGCAGCTTGCCAGGGGGCGGCTATGGCTACACCTTC
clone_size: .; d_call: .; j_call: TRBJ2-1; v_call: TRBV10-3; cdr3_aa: CAIKGDEKLEQFF; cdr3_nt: TGTGCCATCAAGGGGGATGAGAAGCTTGAGCAGTTCTTC
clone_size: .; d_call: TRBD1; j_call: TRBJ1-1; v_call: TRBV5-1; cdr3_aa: CASSSMDRETEAFF; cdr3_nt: TGCGCCAGCAGCTCGATGGACAGGGAGACTGAAGCTTTCTTT
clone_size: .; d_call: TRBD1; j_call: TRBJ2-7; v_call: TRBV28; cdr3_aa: CASSLLGTVSYEQYF; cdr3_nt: TGTGCCAGCAGTTTACTTGGGACAGTATCCTACGAGCAGTACTTC
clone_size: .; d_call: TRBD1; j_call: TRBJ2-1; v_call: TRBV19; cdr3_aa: CASSIHGTGWFF; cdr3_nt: TGTGCCAGTAGTATTCACGGGACAGGGTGGTTCTTC
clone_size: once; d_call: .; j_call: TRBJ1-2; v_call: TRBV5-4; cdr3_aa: CASSLDGRGGSLSGTF; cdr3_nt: TGTGCCAGCAGCTTGGACGGCCGGGGTGGGAGCCTCTCTGGCACCTTC